Below, 22 T cell receptor beta chains from the same sample are listed, as sequenced in a study of T cell clones after liver transplantation. Sequencing was performed with immunoSEQ multiplex PCR; in TCRdb, only in-frame clones are kept and a portion is missing. The table has roughly 97,000 clones, around four fifths seen once. Sequencing used CD4+ T cells from blood, obtained before liver transplant. The receptors derive from a human donor who received a liver transplant.

The chain couples TRBV7-9 to TRBJ2-1; D possibly corresponds to TRBD2 (5 bases). V was shortened by 5 bases and J by 4 bases, with 15 bases between the two germline ends. CDR1 and CDR2 from the germline V gene are SEHNR and FQNEAQ (reference sequence). The length of the CDR3 is 15 residues. The CDR3 is CASSPRGSVYNEQFF. Written as DNA, the CDR3 is TGTGCCAGCAGCCCCCGCGGGTCGGTTTACAATGAGCAGTTCTTC.

The V and J genes are TRBV5-8 and TRBJ1-4, with unresolved D. The CDR3 extends over 15 amino acids. Trimming cost V 3 bases and J 5 bases, with 14 bases left between them. Germline assignment: CDR1 SGHTS and CDR2 YDEGEE. The CDR3 here is CASSSLAVLNEKLFF. CDR3 sequence (DNA): TGTGCCAGCAGCTCCCTGGCAGTCTTGAATGAAAAACTGTTTTTT. The complete variable domain, with remaining parts taken from reference TRBV5-8 and TRBJ1-4, reads EAGVTQSPTHLIKTRGQQATLRCSPISGHTSVYWYQQALGLGLQFLLWYDEGEERNRGNFPPRFSGRQFPNYSSELNVNALELEDSALYLCASSSLAVLNEKLFFGSGTQLSVL.

The gene calls are TRBV5-4 and TRBJ2-7; 11 bases fit TRBD2. The CDR3 spans 14 residues. Per germline, CDR1 SGHNT and CDR2 YYREEE (reference sequence). V dropped 6 bases and J dropped 4; count of bases not matched to a gene: 6. This CDR3 reads CASTIAGGPYEQYF. CDR3 nucleotides: TGTGCCAGCACCATAGCGGGAGGGCCATACGAGCAGTACTTC.

V usage is TRBV7-9 and J usage is TRBJ2-7; 10 nucleotides agree with TRBD2. In germline, CDR1 is SEHNR, CDR2 FQNEAQ (reference sequence). V lost 8 bases to trimming and J lost 3 bases; unmatched junction nucleotides: 7. The CDR3 extends over 14 amino acids. The chain's CDR3 is CASSHRLAGYEQYF. CDR3 nucleotides: TGTGCCAGCTCCCATCGACTAGCGGGCTACGAGCAGTACTTC.

The gene calls are TRBV15 and TRBJ2-6; unclear D gene. V lost 0 bases to trimming and J lost 1 base, with 16 bases between them. The CDR3 sequence is 19 residues long. Germline assignment: CDR1 LNHNV and CDR2 YYDKDF (reference sequence). The CDR3 bases are TGTGCCACCAGCAGAGACAGGACCTCCAGTCGGTCTGGGGCCAACGTCCTGACTTTC. It encodes CATSRDRTSSRSGANVLTF.

The count of this clone is one. The rearrangement links TRBV7-8 to TRBJ2-5, with 15 positions matching TRBD2. This CDR3 contains 18 residues. The germline V gene encodes CDR1 SGHVS and CDR2 FQNEAQ. Germline trimming cut 4 bases from V and 2 bases from J; bases unmatched to any gene: 8. The CDR3, as DNA: TGTGCCAGCAGCTCGGGACTAGCGGGGGGTGAGGGGCAAGAGACCCAGTACTTC. Translating gives CASSSGLAGGEGQETQYF.

This clone was recorded a few times. Other nucleotide sequences in the sample specify the same CDR3. The chain links TRBV9 to TRBJ1-1; D gene ambiguous. The CDR3 has 13 residues. Germline V gene sequence: CDR1 SGDLS, CDR2 YYNGEE. Trimming left V 2 bases short and J 2 bases short, with 7 bases between. The CDR3 DNA sequence: TGTGCCAGCAGCGTTGCAGGTAACACTGAAGCTTTCTTT. This encodes CASSVAGNTEAFF.

The chain has TRBV7-2 and TRBJ2-7; no clear D gene. The CDR3 is 13 amino acids. Germline CDR1 SGHTA, CDR2 FQGNSA. The V and J ends lost 6 bases and 6 bases respectively, with 15 bases between them. The CDR3 is CASRRSREGEQYF. DNA of the CDR3: TGTGCCAGCAGGCGATCAAGGGAAGGCGAGCAGTACTTC. Using reference TRBV7-2 and TRBJ2-7 for the parts outside the CDR3, the full variable domain is GAGVSQSPSNKVTEKGKDVELRCDPISGHTALYWYRQSLGQGLEFLIYFQGNSAPDKSGLPSDRFSAERTGGSVSTLTIQRTQQEDSAVYLCASRRSREGEQYFGPGTRLTVT.

This clone has just a few counts. This sequence joins TRBV6-6 and TRBJ1-5; D is undetermined. V shed 6 bases and J shed 5 bases, with 11 bases lying between them. This CDR3 contains 13 residues. Germline CDR1 MNHNY, CDR2 SVGAGI (reference sequence). In DNA, the CDR3 is TGTGCCAGCAGGCTCCTATCGCATCAGCCCCAGCATTTT. This encodes CASRLLSHQPQHF.

The sample holds a few counts of this clone. The chain is built from TRBV5-3 and TRBJ2-1; 12 nucleotides align to TRBD2. TRBV5-3 has ORF status, its function being uncertain. The J segment lost 0 bases and the V segment lost 4 bases, leaving 8 bases of the junction unmatched. The CDR3 spans 18 residues. DNA for the CDR3: TGTGCCAGAAGCAAGACTAGCGGGAGAGTTAGCTCCTACAATGAGCAGTTCTTC. Translated, it gives CARSKTSGRVSSYNEQFF.

V is TRBV5-4 and J is TRBJ2-3; TRBD2 is a possible D gene (6 bases). The V end lost 7 bases, the J end lost 2 bases, and 17 bases lay between the germline ends. The CDR3 is made up of 15 amino acids. Per germline, CDR1 SGHNT and CDR2 YYREEE (reference sequence). In DNA form, the CDR3 reads TGTGCCAGCCTCGTTTTAGGAGGGAACACAGATACGCAGTATTTT. Translated, it gives CASLVLGGNTDTQYF. Supplemented by reference TRBV5-4 and TRBJ2-3, the full variable domain reads ETGVTQSPTHLIKTRGQQVTLRCSSQSGHNTVSWYQQALGQGPQFIFQYYREEENGRGNFPPRFSGLQFPNYSSELNVNALELDDSALYLCASLVLGGNTDTQYFGPGTRLTVL.

This chain connects TRBV2 to TRBJ1-1; D remains unclear. This CDR3 spans 15 amino acids. Germline V gene data show CDR1 as SNHLY and CDR2 as FYNNEI. V lost 2 bases and J lost 0, with 10 bases in between. CDR3 residues: CASSEFGFLNTEAFF. CDR3 DNA: TGTGCCAGCAGTGAATTCGGGTTCCTGAACACTGAAGCTTTCTTT.

A remark on this clone: Additional DNA sequences in this sample encode the identical CDR3. DNA of the CDR3: TGTGCCAGCAGTTTTCGGGAGAACACTGAAGCTTTCTTT. It specifies CASSFRENTEAFF. V and J are TRBV27 and TRBJ1-1; no firm D call. This CDR3 is 13 amino acids long. Looked up from germline, CDR1 is MNHEY and CDR2 is SMNVEV (reference sequence). The V end lost 3 bases, the J end lost 1 base, and 6 bases lay between the germline ends.

V gene TRBV15 combines with J gene TRBJ1-1; D is uncertain. Germline CDR1 LNHNV, CDR2 YYDKDF (reference sequence). CDR3 length: 17 residues. Trimming pared 1 base from V and 1 base from J, leaving 16 bases between. In nucleotides, the CDR3 is TGTGCCACCAGCAGAGGGCCCCATCTAGATCAGAACACTGAAGCTTTCTTT. This sequence encodes CATSRGPHLDQNTEAFF.

This clone was seen a single time. The chain uses TRBV6-5 and TRBJ1-3; no clear D gene. With 0 bases removed from V and 1 base from J, the gap between germline ends came to 4 bases. Germline lookup yields CDR1 MNHEY and CDR2 SVGAGI. CDR3 length equals 14 residues. CDR3 sequence: CASSYSRSGNTIYF. CDR3 in DNA: TGTGCCAGCAGTTACTCAAGGTCTGGAAACACCATATATTTT.

V is TRBV7-6 and J is TRBJ1-2, with D uncertain. Germline V gene data show CDR1 as SGHVS and CDR2 as FNYEAQ. V dropped 5 bases and J dropped 5 bases, with 15 bases sitting between them. The CDR3 has 14 residues. DNA of the CDR3: TGTGCCAGCAGCCCCAACCTAGAGCGGTATGGCTACACCTTC. Protein sequence: CASSPNLERYGYTF. Supplemented by reference TRBV7-6 and TRBJ1-2, the full variable domain reads GAGVSQSPRYKVTKRGQDVALRCDPISGHVSLYWYRQALGQGPEFLTYFNYEAQQDKSGLPNDRFSAERPEGSISTLTIQRTEQRDSAMYRCASSPNLERYGYTFGSGTRLTVV.

This clone was counted only a few times. The J gene is TRBJ1-2, the V gene TRBV4-2; D call uncertain. Germline V CDR1 and CDR2: LGHNA, YNFKEQ. Trimming shortened V by 1 base and J by 3 bases, and 9 bases separated the two germline ends. The CDR3 runs to 14 residues. Here the CDR3 DNA reads TGTGCCAGCAGCCAAGCTAGTACAGACTATGGCTACACCTTC. This codes for CASSQASTDYGYTF.

The J gene is TRBJ2-1, the V gene TRBV14; weak D call: TRBD2 (6 bases). CDR1 SGHDN and CDR2 FVKESK come from the germline V gene. V was clipped by 4 bases and J by 6 bases, with 13 bases between them. The CDR3 runs to 14 residues. The CDR3 DNA sequence: TGTGCCAGCAGCCTCCGCCGGGACTTCAATGAGCAGTTCTTC. This gives the protein CASSLRRDFNEQFF.

The rearrangement links TRBV11-2 to TRBJ1-1, with D perhaps matching TRBD1 (5 bases). The germline V gene encodes CDR1 SGHAT and CDR2 FQNNGV. With 3 bases removed from V and 6 bases from J, the gap between germline ends came to 20 bases. The CDR3 has 16 amino acids. The CDR3 DNA is TGTGCCAGCAGCTTTGGGACCCTCCCTGGGCTCTCTGAAGCTTTCTTT. This sequence encodes CASSFGTLPGLSEAFF.

The chain carries TRBV5-4 and TRBJ2-1; perhaps TRBD2 as D (5 bases). The CDR3 contains 18 residues. V was cut by 4 bases and J by 0 bases, with 20 bases left in between. Germline CDR1 is SGHNT and CDR2 is YYREEE (reference sequence). The CDR3 loop is CASSGGVTVVTSYNEQFF. The CDR3 DNA follows: TGTGCCAGCAGCGGAGGTGTTACGGTGGTAACCTCCTACAATGAGCAGTTCTTC.

This chain links TRBV6-1 with TRBJ1-5, with D possibly being TRBD1 (5 bases). The CDR3 is 13 residues long. CDR1 and CDR2 (germline): MNHNS, SASEGT. Trimming stripped 4 bases from V and 1 base from J, with 5 bases between. The CDR3 loop is CASSGDSNQPQHF. CDR3 bases: TGTGCCAGCAGTGGGGACAGCAATCAGCCCCAGCATTTT.

The rearrangement joins TRBV5-6 to TRBJ1-1, with D possibly being TRBD1 (5 bases). Germline V gene sequence: CDR1 SGHDT, CDR2 YYEEEE. CDR3 length equals 14 residues. The V end was cut by 4 bases, the J end by 4 bases, with 14 bases between. The CDR3 region has the DNA TGTGCCAGCAGCCCGGTAACCGGGGGCACTGAAGCTTTCTTT. This codes for CASSPVTGGTEAFF.